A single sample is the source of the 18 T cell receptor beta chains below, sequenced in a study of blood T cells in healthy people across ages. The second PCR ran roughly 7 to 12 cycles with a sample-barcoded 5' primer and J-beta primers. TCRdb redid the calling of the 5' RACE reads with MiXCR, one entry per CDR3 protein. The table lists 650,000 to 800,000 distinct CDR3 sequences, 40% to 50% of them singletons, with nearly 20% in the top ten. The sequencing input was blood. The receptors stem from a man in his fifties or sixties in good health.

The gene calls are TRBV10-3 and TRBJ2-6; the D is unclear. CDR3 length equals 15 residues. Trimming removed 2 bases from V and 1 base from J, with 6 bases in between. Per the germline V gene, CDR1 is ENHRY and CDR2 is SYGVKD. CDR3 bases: TGTGCCATCAGTGAGCCCTCGTCTGGGGCCAACGTCCTGACTTTC. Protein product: CAISEPSSGANVLTF.

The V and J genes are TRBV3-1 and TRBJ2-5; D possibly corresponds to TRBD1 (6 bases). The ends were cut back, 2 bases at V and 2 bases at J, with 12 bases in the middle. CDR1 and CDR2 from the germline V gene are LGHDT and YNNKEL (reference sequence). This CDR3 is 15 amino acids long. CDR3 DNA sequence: TGTGCCAGCAGCCAACGCCCGGACAGTCAAGAGACCCAGTACTTC. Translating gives CASSQRPDSQETQYF.

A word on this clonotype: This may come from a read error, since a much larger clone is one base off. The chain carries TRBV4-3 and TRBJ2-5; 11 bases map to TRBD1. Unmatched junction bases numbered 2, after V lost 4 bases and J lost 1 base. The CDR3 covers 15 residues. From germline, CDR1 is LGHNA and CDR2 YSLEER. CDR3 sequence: CASSRGTGGQETQYF. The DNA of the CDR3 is TGCGCCAGCAGCCGAGGGACAGGGGGCCAAGAGACCCAGTACTTC.

Here the CDR3 reads CASRTGQTGGAGEQYF. As DNA, the CDR3 is TGTGCCAGCAGAACGGGTCAGACAGGGGGTGCGGGCGAGCAGTACTTC. The chain is built from TRBV6-6 and TRBJ2-7, with 9 positions matching TRBD1. From germline, CDR1 is MNHNY and CDR2 SVGAGI (reference sequence). Trimming at V came to 6 bases and at J to 6 bases, leaving 15 bases not matched to a gene. CDR3 length equals 16 residues.

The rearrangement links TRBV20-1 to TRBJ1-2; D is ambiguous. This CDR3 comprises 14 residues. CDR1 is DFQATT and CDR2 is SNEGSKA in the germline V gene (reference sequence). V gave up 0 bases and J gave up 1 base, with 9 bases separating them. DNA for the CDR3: TGCAGTGCTAGAGATCCGGCCGATAACTATGGCTACACCTTC. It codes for CSARDPADNYGYTF.

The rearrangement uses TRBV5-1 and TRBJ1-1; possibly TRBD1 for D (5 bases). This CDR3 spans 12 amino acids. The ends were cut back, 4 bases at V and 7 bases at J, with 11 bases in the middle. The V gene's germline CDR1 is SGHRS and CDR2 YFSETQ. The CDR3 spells CASSLGGVEAFF. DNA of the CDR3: TGCGCCAGCAGCCTGGGAGGGGTTGAAGCTTTCTTT. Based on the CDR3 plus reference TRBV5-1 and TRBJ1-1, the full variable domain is KAGVTQTPRYLIKTRGQQVTLSCSPISGHRSVSWYQQTPGQGLQFLFEYFSETQRNKGNFPGRFSGRQFSNSRSEMNVSTLELGDSALYLCASSLGGVEAFFGQGTRLTVV.

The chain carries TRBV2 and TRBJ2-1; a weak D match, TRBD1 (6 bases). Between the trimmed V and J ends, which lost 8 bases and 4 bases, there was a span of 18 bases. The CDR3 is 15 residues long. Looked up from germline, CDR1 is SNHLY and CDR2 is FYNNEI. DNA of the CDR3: TGTGCCAGCGCTGTCCAGGGGCTCAATTACAATGAGCAGTTCTTC. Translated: CASAVQGLNYNEQFF.

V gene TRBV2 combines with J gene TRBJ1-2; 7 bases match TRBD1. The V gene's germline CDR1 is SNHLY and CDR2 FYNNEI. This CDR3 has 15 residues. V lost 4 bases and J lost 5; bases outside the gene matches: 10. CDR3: CASSVGRGRSYGYTF. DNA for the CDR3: TGTGCCAGCAGTGTCGGCAGGGGGAGATCTTATGGCTACACCTTC.

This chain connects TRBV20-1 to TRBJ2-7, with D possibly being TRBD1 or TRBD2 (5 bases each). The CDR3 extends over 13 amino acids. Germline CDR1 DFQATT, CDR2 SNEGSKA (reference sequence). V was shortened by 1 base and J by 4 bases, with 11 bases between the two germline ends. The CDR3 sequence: CSARALGVYEQYF. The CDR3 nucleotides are TGCAGTGCTAGAGCCCTGGGGGTTTACGAGCAGTACTTC.

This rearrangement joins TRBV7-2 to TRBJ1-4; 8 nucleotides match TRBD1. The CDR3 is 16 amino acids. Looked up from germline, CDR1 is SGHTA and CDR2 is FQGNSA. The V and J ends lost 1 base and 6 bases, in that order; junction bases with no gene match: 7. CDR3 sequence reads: CASSLVGSGGYEKLFF. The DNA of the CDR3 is TGTGCCAGCAGCTTAGTCGGTTCAGGGGGCTATGAAAAACTGTTTTTT.

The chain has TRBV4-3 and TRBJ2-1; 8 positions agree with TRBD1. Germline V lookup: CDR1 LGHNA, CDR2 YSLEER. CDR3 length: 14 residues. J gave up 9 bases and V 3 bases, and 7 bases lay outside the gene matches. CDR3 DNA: TGCGCCAGCAGCCAGGTTCAGGGGGCGCCTGAGCAGTTCTTC. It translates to CASSQVQGAPEQFF.

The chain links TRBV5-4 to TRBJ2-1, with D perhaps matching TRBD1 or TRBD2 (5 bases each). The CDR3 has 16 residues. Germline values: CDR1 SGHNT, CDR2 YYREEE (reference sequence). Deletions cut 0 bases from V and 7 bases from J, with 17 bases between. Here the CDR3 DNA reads TGTGCCAGCAGCTTGGGTGGGACCCTGGTTGGGAATGAGCAGTTCTTC. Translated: CASSLGGTLVGNEQFF.

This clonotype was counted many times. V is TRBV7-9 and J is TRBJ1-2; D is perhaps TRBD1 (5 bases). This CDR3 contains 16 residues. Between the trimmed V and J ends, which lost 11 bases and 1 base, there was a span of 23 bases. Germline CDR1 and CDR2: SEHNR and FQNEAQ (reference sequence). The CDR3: CAAGGMGGAFNYGYTF. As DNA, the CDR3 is TGTGCCGCCGGCGGGATGGGGGGAGCGTTTAACTATGGCTACACCTTC.

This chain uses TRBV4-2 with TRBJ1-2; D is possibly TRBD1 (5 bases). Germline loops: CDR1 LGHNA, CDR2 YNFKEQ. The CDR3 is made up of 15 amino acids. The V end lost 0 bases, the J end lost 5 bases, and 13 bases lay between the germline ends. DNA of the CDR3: TGTGCCAGCAGCCAAGACCCAAGGGGTGGGTATGGCTACACCTTC. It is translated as CASSQDPRGGYGYTF.

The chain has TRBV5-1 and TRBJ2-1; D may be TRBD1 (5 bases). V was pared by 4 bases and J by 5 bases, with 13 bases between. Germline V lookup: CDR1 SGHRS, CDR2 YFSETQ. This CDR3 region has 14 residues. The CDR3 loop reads CASSRQSGNNEQFF. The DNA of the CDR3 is TGCGCCAGCAGCCGACAGTCGGGCAACAATGAGCAGTTCTTC.

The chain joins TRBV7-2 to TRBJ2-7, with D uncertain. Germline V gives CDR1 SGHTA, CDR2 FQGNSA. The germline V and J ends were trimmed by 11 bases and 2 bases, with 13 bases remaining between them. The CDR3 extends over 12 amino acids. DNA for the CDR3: TGTGCCTCTCGACTGCTGCCCTACGAGCAGTACTTC. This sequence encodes CASRLLPYEQYF.

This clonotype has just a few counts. The DNA of the CDR3 is TGTGCCAGCAGCTCGGGGGTCACAGATACGCAGTATTTT. It translates to CASSSGVTDTQYF. The V call is TRBV11-3, the J call TRBJ2-3; D is possibly TRBD2 (6 bases). The V and J ends lost 4 bases and 2 bases respectively, with 7 bases between them. The CDR3 runs to 13 residues. Germline V gene lookup returns CDR1 SGHNT and CDR2 YENEEA.

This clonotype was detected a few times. The CDR3: CASSSTGSGTQYF. The DNA of the CDR3 is TGTGCCAGCAGCTCGACCGGGTCTGGGACCCAGTACTTC. The chain recombines TRBV7-9 with TRBJ2-5; D remains unclear. The germline V gene encodes CDR1 SEHNR and CDR2 FQNEAQ (reference sequence). The CDR3 is 13 amino acids. Trimming removed 4 bases from V and 7 bases from J, with 13 bases in between. The whole variable domain, filled in from reference TRBV7-9 and TRBJ2-5, reads DTGVSQNPRHKITKRGQNVTFRCDPISEHNRLYWYRQTLGQGPEFLTYFQNEAQLEKSRLLSDRFSAERPKGSFSTLEIQRTEQGDSAMYLCASSSTGSGTQYFGPGTRLLVL.